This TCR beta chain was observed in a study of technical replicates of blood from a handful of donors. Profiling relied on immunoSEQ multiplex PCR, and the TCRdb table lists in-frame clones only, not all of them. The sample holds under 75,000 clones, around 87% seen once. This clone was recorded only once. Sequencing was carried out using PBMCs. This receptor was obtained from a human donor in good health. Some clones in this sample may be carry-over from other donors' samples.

The CDR3 region is CASSRDSSSTDTQYF. In DNA form, the CDR3 reads TGCGCCAGCAGCCGGGACAGCTCTAGCACAGATACGCAGTATTTT. The chain employs TRBV5-1 and TRBJ2-3; 7 nucleotides match TRBD1. The CDR3 loop spans 15 amino acids. The germline V gene has CDR1 SGHRS and CDR2 YFSETQ. The ends lost 4 bases at V and 0 bases at J; junction bases unmatched: 5.